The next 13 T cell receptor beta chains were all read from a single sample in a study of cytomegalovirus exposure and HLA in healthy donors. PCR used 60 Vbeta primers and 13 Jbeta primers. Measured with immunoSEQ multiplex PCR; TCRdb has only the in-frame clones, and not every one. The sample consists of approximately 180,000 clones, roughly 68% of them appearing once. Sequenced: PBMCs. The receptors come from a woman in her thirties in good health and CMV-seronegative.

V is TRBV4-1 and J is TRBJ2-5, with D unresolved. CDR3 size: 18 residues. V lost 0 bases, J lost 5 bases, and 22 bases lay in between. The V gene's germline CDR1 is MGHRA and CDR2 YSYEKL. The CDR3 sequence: CASSQDMTPGIDWETQYF. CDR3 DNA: TGCGCCAGCAGCCAAGATATGACCCCAGGCATTGATTGGGAGACCCAGTACTTC.

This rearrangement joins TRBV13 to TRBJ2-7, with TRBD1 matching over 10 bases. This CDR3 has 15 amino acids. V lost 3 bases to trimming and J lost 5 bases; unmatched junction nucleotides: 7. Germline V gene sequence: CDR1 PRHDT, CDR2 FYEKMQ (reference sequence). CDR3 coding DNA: TGTGCCAGCAGCTTCTACAGGACAGGGGGGAACGAGCAGTACTTC. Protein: CASSFYRTGGNEQYF.

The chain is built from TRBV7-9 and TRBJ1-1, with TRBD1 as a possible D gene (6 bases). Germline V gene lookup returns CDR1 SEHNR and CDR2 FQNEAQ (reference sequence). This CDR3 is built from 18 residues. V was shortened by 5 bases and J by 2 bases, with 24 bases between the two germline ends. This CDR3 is CASSQVSSRDNPNTEAFF. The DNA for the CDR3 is TGTGCCAGCAGCCAGGTCTCTTCTAGGGACAATCCTAACACTGAAGCTTTCTTT.

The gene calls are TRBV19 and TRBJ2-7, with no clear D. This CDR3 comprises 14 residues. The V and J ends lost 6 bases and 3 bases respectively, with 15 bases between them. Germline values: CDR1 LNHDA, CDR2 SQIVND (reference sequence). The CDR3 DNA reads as TGTGCCAGTAGCATCCGTGGAGCACGCTACGAGCAGTACTTC. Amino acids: CASSIRGARYEQYF.

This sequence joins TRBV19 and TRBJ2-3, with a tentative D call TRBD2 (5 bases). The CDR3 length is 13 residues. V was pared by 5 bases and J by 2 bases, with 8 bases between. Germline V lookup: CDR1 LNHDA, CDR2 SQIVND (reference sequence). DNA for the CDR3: TGTGCCAGTAGTTCAGGACTCACAGATACGCAGTATTTT. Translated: CASSSGLTDTQYF.

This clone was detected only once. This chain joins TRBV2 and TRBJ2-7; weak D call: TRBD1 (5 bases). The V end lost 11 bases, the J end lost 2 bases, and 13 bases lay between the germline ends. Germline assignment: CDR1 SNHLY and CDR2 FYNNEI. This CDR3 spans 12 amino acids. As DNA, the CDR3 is TGTGCCTCGATACAGGTGGCCTACGAGCAGTACTTC. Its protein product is CASIQVAYEQYF. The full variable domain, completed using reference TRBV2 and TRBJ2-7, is EPEVTQTPSHQVTQMGQEVILRCVPISNHLYFYWYRQILGQKVEFLVSFYNNEISEKSEIFDDQFSVERPDGSNFTLKIRSTKLEDSAMYFCASIQVAYEQYFGPGTRLTVT.

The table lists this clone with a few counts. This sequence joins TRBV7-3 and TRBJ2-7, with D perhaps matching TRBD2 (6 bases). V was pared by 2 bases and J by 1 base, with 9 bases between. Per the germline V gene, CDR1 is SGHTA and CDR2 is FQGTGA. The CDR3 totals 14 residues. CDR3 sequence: CASSLGGDSYEQYF. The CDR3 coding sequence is TGTGCCAGCAGCTTAGGCGGGGATTCCTACGAGCAGTACTTC. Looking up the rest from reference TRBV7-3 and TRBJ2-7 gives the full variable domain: GAGVSQTPSNKVTEKGKYVELRCDPISGHTALYWYRQSLGQGPEFLIYFQGTGAADDSGLPNDRFFAVRPEGSVSTLKIQRTERGDSAVYLCASSLGGDSYEQYFGPGTRLTVT.

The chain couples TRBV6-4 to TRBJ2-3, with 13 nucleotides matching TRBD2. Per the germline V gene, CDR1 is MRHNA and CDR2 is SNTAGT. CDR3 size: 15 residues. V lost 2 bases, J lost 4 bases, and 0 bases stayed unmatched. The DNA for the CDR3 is TGTGCCAGCAGTGACACTAGCGGGGGGGCAGATACGCAGTATTTT. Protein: CASSDTSGGADTQYF.

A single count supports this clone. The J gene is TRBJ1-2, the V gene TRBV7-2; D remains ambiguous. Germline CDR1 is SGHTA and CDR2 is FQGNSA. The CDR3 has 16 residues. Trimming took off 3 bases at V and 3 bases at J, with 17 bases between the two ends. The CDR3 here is CASSLRSGRNHYGYTF. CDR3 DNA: TGTGCCAGCAGCTTGAGATCAGGTCGGAACCACTATGGCTACACCTTC. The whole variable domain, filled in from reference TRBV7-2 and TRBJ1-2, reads GAGVSQSPSNKVTEKGKDVELRCDPISGHTALYWYRQSLGQGLEFLIYFQGNSAPDKSGLPSDRFSAERTGGSVSTLTIQRTQQEDSAVYLCASSLRSGRNHYGYTFGSGTRLTVV.

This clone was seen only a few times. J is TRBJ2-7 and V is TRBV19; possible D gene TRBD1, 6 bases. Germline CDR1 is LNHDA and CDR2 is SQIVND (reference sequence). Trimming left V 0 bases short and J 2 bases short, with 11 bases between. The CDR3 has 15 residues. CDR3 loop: CASSIEDSSPYEQYF. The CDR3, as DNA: TGTGCCAGTAGTATAGAGGACAGCTCCCCCTACGAGCAGTACTTC.

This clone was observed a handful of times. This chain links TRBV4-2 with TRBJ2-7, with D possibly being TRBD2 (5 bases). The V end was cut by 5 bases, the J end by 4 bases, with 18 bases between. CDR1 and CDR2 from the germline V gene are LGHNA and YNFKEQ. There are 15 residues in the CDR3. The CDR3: CASSVYEGEAYEQYF. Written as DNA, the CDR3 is TGTGCCAGCAGCGTATATGAGGGAGAGGCGTACGAGCAGTACTTC.

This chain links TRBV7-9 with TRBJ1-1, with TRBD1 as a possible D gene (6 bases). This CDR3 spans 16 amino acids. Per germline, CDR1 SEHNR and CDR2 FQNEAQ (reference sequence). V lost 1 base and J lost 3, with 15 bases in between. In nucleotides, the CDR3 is TGTGCCAGCAGCTTAGGCCCCAGGGAGGGGGACACTGAAGCTTTCTTT. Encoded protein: CASSLGPREGDTEAFF.

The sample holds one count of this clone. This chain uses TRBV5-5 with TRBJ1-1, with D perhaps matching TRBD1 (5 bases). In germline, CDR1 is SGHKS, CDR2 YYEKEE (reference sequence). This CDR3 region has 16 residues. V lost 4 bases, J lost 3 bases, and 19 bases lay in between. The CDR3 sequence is CASSPTEGIRYTEAFF. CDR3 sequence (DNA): TGTGCCAGCAGCCCTACGGAGGGGATTCGATACACTGAAGCTTTCTTT.